The 10 T cell receptor beta chains presented below share a single source sample, sequenced in a study of blood T cells in healthy people across ages (dated by TCRdb to between 2015 and 2016). The library was generated by 5' RACE. Data came from an Illumina HiSeq 2500. A second about 7 to 12 cycle PCR used a sample-barcoded 5' primer and a J-beta primer mix. TCRdb reprocessed the public reads (quality trimming at Q25 with fastp, clone calling with MiXCR) and kept in-frame beta chains. For every CDR3 protein sequence, its rows merge into one entry that carries the most common genes and DNA. Across this sample there are approximately 1,100,000 distinct CDR3 sequences, with roughly 45% seen only once. The top ten clones comprise 18% of the sample. Specimen: blood. The receptors originated from an older woman in good health.

This clonotype was seen more than once but under ten times. The J gene is TRBJ2-7, the V gene TRBV7-9, with 8 bases matching TRBD2. Losses at the gene ends were 7 bases for V and 4 bases for J; bases not matched to a gene: 9. Per the germline V gene, CDR1 is SEHNR and CDR2 is FQNEAQ (reference sequence). This CDR3 comprises 14 residues. CDR3 protein: CASTPREGLYEQYF. Here the CDR3 DNA reads TGTGCCAGCACCCCACGGGAGGGCCTATACGAGCAGTACTTC.

Ten or more counts support this clonotype. The rearrangement joins TRBV5-4 to TRBJ2-3; 7 nucleotides match TRBD2. CDR1 SGHNT and CDR2 YYREEE come from the germline V gene (reference sequence). The CDR3 is 14 residues long. With V trimmed by 3 bases and J by 4 bases, 5 bases remained unmatched. This chain's CDR3 is CASSWEGLPDTQYF. CDR3 bases: TGTGCCAGCAGCTGGGAGGGCCTCCCAGATACGCAGTATTTT.

The chain recombines TRBV3-1 with TRBJ2-1, with no clear D. V lost 0 bases and J lost 9, with 9 bases in between. The CDR3 contains 13 residues. CDR1 LGHDT and CDR2 YNNKEL come from the germline V gene (reference sequence). CDR3 protein: CASSQDPTGEQFF. The CDR3 nucleotides read TGTGCCAGCAGCCAAGATCCAACGGGTGAGCAGTTCTTC.

CDR3 in DNA: TGCAGCGTTGAACCCCGGGGTTACAATGAGCAGTTCTTC. It is translated as CSVEPRGYNEQFF. The chain is built from TRBV29-1 and TRBJ2-1; TRBD2 might be the D (5 bases). Germline CDR1 is SQVTM and CDR2 is ANQGSEA. The CDR3 sequence is 13 residues long. Trimming removed 2 bases from V and 4 bases from J, with 9 bases in between.

CDR3 sequence (DNA): TGCGCCAGCAGTGGTCGGGAGGGCCATGAGCAGTTCTTC. Its translation: CASSGREGHEQFF. The chain has TRBV10-1 and TRBJ2-1; 8 nucleotides agree with TRBD2. CDR1 is WNHNN and CDR2 is SYGVQD in the germline V gene (reference sequence). With 4 bases clipped from V and 8 bases from J, the junction kept 4 bases outside the gene matches. The CDR3 runs to 13 residues.

The chain employs TRBV29-1 and TRBJ2-7, with unresolved D. This CDR3 has 11 residues. V gave up 7 bases and J gave up 0 bases, with 7 bases separating them. Germline V gene lookup returns CDR1 SQVTM and CDR2 ANQGSEA. The CDR3 DNA sequence: TGCAGCGCTGACAACTCCTACGAGCAGTACTTC. It yields the protein CSADNSYEQYF.

The chain couples TRBV20-1 to TRBJ2-3; tentatively, D is TRBD1 (6 bases). CDR3 size: 14 residues. Trimming left V 5 bases short and J 3 bases short, with 15 bases between. Germline loops: CDR1 DFQATT, CDR2 SNEGSKA (reference sequence). CDR3 DNA sequence: TGCAGTGCTTCCAGGCAGGGGCGAACAGATACGCAGTATTTT. Encoded protein: CSASRQGRTDTQYF.

The rearrangement joins TRBV20-1 to TRBJ2-1; unclear D gene. Deletions cut 0 bases from V and 7 bases from J, with 10 bases between. Germline-derived CDR1 and CDR2 are DFQATT and SNEGSKA (reference sequence). The CDR3 is 13 residues long. In DNA form, the CDR3 reads TGCAGTGCTAGAGATATGTTGGAGAATGAGCAGTTCTTC. Translating gives CSARDMLENEQFF.

The rearrangement joins TRBV18 to TRBJ2-1; maybe TRBD1 (6 bases). The CDR3 spans 15 residues. Germline-derived CDR1 and CDR2 are KGHSH and LQKENI. Trimming left V 3 bases short and J 1 base short, with 10 bases between. In DNA, the CDR3 is TGTGCCAGCTCACCTATAACAGGGTCCTACAATGAGCAGTTCTTC. It codes for CASSPITGSYNEQFF.

The chain combines TRBV3-1 with TRBJ2-3; TRBD2 is a possible D gene (6 bases). Trimming pared 1 base from V and 5 bases from J, leaving 13 bases between. Germline V gives CDR1 LGHDT, CDR2 YNNKEL (reference sequence). The CDR3 runs 15 residues. CDR3 bases: TGTGCCAGCAGCCAAGGGGGACTGGCGGGAGATACGCAGTATTTT. Translating gives CASSQGGLAGDTQYF.